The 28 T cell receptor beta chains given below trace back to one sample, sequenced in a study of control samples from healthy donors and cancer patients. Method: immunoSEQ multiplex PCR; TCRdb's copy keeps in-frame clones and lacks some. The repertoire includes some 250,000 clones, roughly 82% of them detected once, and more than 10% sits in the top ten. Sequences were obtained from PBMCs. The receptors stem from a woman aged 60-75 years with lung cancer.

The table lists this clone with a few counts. This CDR3 reads CASSSPAGAAEAFF. CDR3 DNA: TGTGCCAGCAGCTCCCCGGCGGGGGCCGCTGAAGCTTTCTTT. The chain employs TRBV5-4 and TRBJ1-1, with D perhaps matching TRBD1 (6 bases). This CDR3 region has 14 residues. Between the trimmed V and J ends, which lost 3 bases and 6 bases, there was a span of 15 bases. CDR1 is SGHNT and CDR2 is YYREEE in the germline V gene (reference sequence).

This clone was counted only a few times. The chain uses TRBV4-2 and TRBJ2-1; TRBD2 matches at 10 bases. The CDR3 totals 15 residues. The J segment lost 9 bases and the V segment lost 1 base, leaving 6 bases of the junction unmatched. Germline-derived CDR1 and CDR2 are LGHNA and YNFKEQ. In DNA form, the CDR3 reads TGTGCCAGCAGCCAAGCTCTAGCGGGAGAAGGTGAGCAGTTCTTC. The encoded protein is CASSQALAGEGEQFF.

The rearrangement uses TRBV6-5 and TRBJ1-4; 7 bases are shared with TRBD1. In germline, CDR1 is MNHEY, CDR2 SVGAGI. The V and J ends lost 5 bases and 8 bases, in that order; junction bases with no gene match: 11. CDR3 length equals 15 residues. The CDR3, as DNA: TGTGCCAGCAGTCCCCGACAGGGAGGAAGCGAAAAACTGTTTTTT. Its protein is CASSPRQGGSEKLFF.

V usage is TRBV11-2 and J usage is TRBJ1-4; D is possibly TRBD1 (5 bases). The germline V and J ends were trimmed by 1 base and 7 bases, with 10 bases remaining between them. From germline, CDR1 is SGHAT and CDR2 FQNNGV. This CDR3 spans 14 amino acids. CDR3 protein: CASSLGQGAEKLFF. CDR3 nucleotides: TGTGCCAGCAGCTTAGGGCAGGGCGCTGAAAAACTGTTTTTT.

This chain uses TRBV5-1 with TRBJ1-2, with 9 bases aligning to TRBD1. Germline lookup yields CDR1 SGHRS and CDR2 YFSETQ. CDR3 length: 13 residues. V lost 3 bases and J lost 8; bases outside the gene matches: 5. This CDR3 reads CASSSGQGEGYTF. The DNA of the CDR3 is TGCGCCAGCAGCTCGGGACAGGGTGAGGGCTACACCTTC.

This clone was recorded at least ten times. The CDR3 protein is CASGGTSGAYEQYF. CDR3 coding DNA: TGTGCCAGCGGGGGGACTAGCGGGGCCTACGAGCAGTACTTC. This chain links TRBV2 with TRBJ2-7, with 13 bases identical to TRBD2. The CDR3 runs to 14 residues. After removal of 8 bases from V and 2 bases from J, the junction contained 3 bases not matched to a gene. Germline-derived CDR1 and CDR2 are SNHLY and FYNNEI.

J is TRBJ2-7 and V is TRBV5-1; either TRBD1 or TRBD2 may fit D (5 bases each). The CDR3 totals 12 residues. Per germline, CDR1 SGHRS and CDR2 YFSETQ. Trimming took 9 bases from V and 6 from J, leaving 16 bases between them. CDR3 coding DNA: TGCGCCACCGCCGGGGACGGCCCCGAGCAGTACTTC. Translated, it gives CATAGDGPEQYF.

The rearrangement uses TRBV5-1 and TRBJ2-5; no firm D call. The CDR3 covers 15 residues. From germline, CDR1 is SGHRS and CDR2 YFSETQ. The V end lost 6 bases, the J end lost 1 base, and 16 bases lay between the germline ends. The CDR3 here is CASTYRSMVQETQYF. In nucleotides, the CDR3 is TGCGCCAGCACCTATCGTAGTATGGTCCAAGAGACCCAGTACTTC.

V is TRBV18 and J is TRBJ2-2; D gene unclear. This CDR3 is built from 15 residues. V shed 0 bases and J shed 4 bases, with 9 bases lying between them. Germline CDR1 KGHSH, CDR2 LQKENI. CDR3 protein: CASSPPGKVTGELFF. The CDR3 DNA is TGTGCCAGCTCACCACCGGGGAAAGTCACCGGGGAGCTGTTTTTT.

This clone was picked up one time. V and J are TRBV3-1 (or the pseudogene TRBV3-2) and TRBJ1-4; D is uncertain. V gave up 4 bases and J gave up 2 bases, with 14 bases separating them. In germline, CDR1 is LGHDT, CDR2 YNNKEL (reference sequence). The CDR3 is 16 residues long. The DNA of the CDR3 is TGTGCCAGCAGCCGGACGGAGGATGGGACTAATGAAAAACTGTTTTTT. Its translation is CASSRTEDGTNEKLFF.

CDR3 nucleotides: TGTGCCAGCAGCCGCGTGGGACTAGGGAACGACGAGCAGTACTTC. Its translation is CASSRVGLGNDEQYF. The chain employs TRBV6-5 and TRBJ2-7; 8 nucleotides align to TRBD2. Germline V lookup: CDR1 MNHEY, CDR2 SVGAGI. V gave up 6 bases and J gave up 5 bases; unmatched junction bases: 12. The CDR3 has 15 amino acids.

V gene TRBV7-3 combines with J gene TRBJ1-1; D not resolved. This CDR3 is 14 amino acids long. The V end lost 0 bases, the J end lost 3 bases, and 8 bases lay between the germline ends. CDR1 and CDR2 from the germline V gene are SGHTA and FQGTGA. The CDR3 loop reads CASSLTVTDTEAFF. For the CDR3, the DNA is TGTGCCAGCAGCTTAACTGTCACGGACACTGAAGCTTTCTTT.

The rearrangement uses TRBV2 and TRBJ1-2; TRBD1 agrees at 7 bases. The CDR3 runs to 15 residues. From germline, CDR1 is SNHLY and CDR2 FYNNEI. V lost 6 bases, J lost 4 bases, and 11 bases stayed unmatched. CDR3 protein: CASRGQGVALYGYTF. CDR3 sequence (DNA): TGTGCCAGCAGGGGGCAGGGGGTAGCTCTCTATGGCTACACCTTC.

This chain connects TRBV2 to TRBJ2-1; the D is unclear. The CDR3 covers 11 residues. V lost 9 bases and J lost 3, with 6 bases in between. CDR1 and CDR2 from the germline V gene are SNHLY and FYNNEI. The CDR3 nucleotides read TGTGCCAGTAAGATCTACAATGAGCAGTTCTTC. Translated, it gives CASKIYNEQFF. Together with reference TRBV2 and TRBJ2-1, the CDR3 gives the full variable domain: EPEVTQTPSHQVTQMGQEVILRCVPISNHLYFYWYRQILGQKVEFLVSFYNNEISEKSEIFDDQFSVERPDGSNFTLKIRSTKLEDSAMYFCASKIYNEQFFGPGTRLTVL.

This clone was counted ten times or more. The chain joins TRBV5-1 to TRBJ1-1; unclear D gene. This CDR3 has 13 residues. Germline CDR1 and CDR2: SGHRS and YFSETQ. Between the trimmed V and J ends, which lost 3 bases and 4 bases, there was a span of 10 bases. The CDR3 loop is CASSWETGTEAFF. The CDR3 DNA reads TGCGCCAGCAGCTGGGAGACGGGCACTGAAGCTTTCTTT.

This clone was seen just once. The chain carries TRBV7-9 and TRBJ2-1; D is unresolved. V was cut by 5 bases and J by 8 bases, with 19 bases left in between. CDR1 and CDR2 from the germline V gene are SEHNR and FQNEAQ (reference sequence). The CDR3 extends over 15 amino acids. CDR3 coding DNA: TGTGCCAGCAGCGCTTCCACCTCCCAGACGGATGAGCAGTTCTTC. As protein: CASSASTSQTDEQFF.

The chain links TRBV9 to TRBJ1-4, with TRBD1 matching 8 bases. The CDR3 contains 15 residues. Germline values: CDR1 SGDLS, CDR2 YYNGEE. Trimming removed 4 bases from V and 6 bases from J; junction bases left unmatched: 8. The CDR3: CASSLRTGFYEKLFF. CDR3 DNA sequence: TGTGCCAGCAGCCTCAGGACAGGGTTCTATGAAAAACTGTTTTTT.

This CDR3 is CASSRMAGTVNEQYF. The CDR3 DNA reads as TGTGCCAGCAGCCGCATGGCGGGAACGGTCAACGAGCAGTACTTC. The V and J genes are TRBV5-4 and TRBJ2-7; D might be TRBD2 (6 bases). Trimming left V 4 bases short and J 5 bases short, with 19 bases between. CDR1 and CDR2 from the germline V gene are SGHNT and YYREEE (reference sequence). The CDR3 has 15 residues.

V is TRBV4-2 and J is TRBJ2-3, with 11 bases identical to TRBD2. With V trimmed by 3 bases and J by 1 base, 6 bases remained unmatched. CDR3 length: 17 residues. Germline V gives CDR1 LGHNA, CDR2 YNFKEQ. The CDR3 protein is CASSHPRGLAGTDTQYF. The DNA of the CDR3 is TGTGCCAGCAGCCACCCCCGGGGACTAGCGGGCACAGATACGCAGTATTTT.

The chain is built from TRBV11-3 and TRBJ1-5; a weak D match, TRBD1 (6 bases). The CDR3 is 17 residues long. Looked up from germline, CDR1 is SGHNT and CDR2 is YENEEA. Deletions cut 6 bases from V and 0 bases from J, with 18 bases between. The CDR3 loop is CASRPGGTSDSNQPQHF. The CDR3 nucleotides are TGTGCCAGCAGACCCGGCGGGACATCTGATAGCAATCAGCCCCAGCATTTT.

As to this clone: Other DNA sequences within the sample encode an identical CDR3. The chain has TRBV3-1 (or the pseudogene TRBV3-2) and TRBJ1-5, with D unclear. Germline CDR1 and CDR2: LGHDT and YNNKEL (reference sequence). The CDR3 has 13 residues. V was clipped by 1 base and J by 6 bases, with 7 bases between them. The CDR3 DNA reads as TGTGCCAGCAGCCAAGGTCTCGGTCAGCCCCAGCATTTT. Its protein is CASSQGLGQPQHF.

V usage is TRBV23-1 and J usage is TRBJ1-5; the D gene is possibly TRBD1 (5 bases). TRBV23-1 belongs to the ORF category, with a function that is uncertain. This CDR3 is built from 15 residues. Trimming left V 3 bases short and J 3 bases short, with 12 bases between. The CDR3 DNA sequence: TGCGCCAGCAGTCAGAAGGGGACCTTCAATCAGCCCCAGCATTTT. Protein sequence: CASSQKGTFNQPQHF.

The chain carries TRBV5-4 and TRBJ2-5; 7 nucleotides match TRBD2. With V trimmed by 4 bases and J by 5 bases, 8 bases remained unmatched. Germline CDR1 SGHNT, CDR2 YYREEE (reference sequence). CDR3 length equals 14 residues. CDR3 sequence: CASSGEGLGETQYF. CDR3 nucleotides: TGTGCCAGCAGCGGGGAGGGTCTAGGGGAGACCCAGTACTTC.

CDR3 DNA sequence: TGTGCCAGTAGTTCCTCAGGGTCCTCACCCCTCCACTTT. Amino acids: CASSSSGSSPLHF. This chain connects TRBV19 to TRBJ1-6; D perhaps matches TRBD1 (5 bases). The V end lost 5 bases, the J end lost 10 bases, and 12 bases lay between the germline ends. This CDR3 is built from 13 residues. Per germline, CDR1 LNHDA and CDR2 SQIVND (reference sequence).

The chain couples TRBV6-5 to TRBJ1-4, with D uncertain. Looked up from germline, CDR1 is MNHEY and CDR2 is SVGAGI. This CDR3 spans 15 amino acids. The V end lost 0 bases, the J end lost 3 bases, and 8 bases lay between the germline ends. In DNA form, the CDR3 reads TGTGCCAGCAGTTACTCGATAGGATCTAATGAAAAACTGTTTTTT. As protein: CASSYSIGSNEKLFF.

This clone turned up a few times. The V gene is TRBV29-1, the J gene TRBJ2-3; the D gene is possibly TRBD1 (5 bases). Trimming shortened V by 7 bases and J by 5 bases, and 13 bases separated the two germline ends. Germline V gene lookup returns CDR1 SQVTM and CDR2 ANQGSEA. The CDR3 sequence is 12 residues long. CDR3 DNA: TGCAGCGGCCTTAAGACAGAAGATACGCAGTATTTT. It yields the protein CSGLKTEDTQYF.

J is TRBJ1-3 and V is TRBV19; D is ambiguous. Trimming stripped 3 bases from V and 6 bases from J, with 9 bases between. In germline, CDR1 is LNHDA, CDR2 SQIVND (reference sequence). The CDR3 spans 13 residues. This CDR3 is CASSINSANTIYF. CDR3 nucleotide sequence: TGTGCCAGTAGTATCAACAGCGCAAACACCATATATTTT.

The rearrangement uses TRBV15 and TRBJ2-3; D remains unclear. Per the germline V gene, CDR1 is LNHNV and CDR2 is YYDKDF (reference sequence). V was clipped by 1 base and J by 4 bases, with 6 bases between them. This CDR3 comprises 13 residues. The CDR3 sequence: CATSRGAADTQYF. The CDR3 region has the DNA TGTGCCACCAGCAGAGGCGCAGCAGATACGCAGTATTTT.